This T cell receptor (beta chain) was profiled in a study of cytomegalovirus exposure and HLA in healthy donors. Notes on the study in general: TCR beta V- and J-gene trimming, according to a later analysis, was linked to a missense DCLRE1C variant.

The trim removed 4 bases at V and 5 bases at J, leaving 8 bases unmatched. The CDR3 loop spans 15 amino acids. Germline CDR1 is MRHNA and CDR2 is SNTAGT. Both 60 Vbeta primers and 13 Jbeta primers went into the PCR. This table comes from immunoSEQ multiplex PCR, and its TCRdb copy is limited to in-frame clones, with some not included. The sample records 85,000 to 100,000 clones, 64% being singletons. This clone appeared a few times. Its antigen is as yet unknown. Nominal health characterized the donors when sampled, though unrecorded immune exposures were likely. The sequencing input was PBMCs. The chain is built from TRBV6-4 and TRBJ2-7, with 10 bases aligning to TRBD1. The receptor was derived from a man between 60 and 75 years old in good health and CMV-seronegative. Written as DNA, the CDR3 is TGTGCCAGCAGTGGGCCGGGACAGGGGTCTCACGAGCAGTACTTC. Protein: CASSGPGQGSHEQYF.